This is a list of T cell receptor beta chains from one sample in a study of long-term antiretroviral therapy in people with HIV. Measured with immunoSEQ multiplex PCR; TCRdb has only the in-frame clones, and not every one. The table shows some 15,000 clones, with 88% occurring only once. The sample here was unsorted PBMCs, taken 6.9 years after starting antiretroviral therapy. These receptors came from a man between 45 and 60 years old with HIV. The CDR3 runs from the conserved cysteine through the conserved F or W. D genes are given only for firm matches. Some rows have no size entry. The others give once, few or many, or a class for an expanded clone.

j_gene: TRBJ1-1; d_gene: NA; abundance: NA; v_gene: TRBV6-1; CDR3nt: TGTGCCAGCAGTGAAAATCGGTACGGACAAACGAACACTGAAGCTTTCTTT; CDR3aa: CASSENRYGQTNTEAFF
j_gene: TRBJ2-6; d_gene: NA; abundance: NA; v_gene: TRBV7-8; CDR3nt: TGTGCCAGCAGCACCTTAAATTACCCACAAAGTCGGGCCAACGTCCTGACTTTC; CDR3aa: CASSTLNYPQSRANVLTF
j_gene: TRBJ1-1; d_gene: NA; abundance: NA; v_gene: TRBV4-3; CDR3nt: TGCGCCAGCAGCCCCAAGGGCGGAGGGAAAGGGCCTTTCATGAACACTGAAGCTTTCTTT; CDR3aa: CASSPKGGGKGPFMNTEAFF
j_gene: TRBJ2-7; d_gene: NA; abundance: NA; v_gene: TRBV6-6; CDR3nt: TGTGCCAGCAGTTCCCTAGAGAGCTCCTACGAGCAGTACTTC; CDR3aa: CASSSLESSYEQYF
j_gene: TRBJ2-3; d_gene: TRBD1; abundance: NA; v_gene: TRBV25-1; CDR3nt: TGTGCCAGCAGTGCTTTACAGGGGGATACGCAGTATTTT; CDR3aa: CASSALQGDTQYF
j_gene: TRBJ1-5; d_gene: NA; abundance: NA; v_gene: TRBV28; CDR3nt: TGTGCCAGCAGTCTTCAGACAAAAAATAGCAATCAGCCCCAGCATTTT; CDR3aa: CASSLQTKNSNQPQHF
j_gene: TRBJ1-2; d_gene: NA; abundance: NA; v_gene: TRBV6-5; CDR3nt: TGTGCCAGCAGTTACAATTTAAGGTTCGATGGCTACACCTTC; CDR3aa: CASSYNLRFDGYTF
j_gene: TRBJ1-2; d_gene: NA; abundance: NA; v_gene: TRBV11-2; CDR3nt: TGTGCCAGCAGCCTGACAGATAACTATGGCTACACCTTC; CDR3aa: CASSLTDNYGYTF
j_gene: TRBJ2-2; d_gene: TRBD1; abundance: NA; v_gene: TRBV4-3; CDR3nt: TGCGCCAGCAGCCAAGTTGGGACAGGGGGCACCGGGGAGCTGTTTTTT; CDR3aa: CASSQVGTGGTGELFF
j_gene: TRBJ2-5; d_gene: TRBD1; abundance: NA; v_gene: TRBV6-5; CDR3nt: TGTGCCAGCAGTGCGGACAGGGGGGATGGAGAGACCCAGTACTTC; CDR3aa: CASSADRGDGETQYF
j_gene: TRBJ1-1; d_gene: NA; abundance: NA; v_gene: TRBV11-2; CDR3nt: TGTGCCAGCAGCATCGGTCGGGGGGGTGAAAGAGCTTTCTTT; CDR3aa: CASSIGRGGERAFF
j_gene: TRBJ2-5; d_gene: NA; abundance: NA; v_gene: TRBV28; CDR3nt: TGTGCCAGCAGTTTCGAAGGGACCCAGTACTTC; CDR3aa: CASSFEGTQYF
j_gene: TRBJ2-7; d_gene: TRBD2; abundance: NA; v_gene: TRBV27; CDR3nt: TGTGCCAGCAGTTCGACTAGCGGAGGGGGCAGAGGAGAGCAGTACTTC; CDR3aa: CASSSTSGGGRGEQYF
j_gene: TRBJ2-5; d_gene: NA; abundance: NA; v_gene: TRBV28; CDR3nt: TGTGCCAGCAGTTCGCCCCATTTCGAAGAGACCCAGTACTTC; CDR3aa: CASSSPHFEETQYF
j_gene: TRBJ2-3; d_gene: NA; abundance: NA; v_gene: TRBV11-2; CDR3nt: TGTGCCAGCAGCGGGCTATTCACAGATACGCAGTATTTT; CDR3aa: CASSGLFTDTQYF
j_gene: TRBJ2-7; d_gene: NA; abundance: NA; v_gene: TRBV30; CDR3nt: TGTGCCTGGAGTGTAGGGTTAGACGAGCAGTACTTC; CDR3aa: CAWSVGLDEQYF
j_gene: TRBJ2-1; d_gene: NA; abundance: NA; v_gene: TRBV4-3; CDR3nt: TGCGCCAGCAGGTCCTTACTAAATAATGAGCAGTTCTTC; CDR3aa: CASRSLLNNEQFF
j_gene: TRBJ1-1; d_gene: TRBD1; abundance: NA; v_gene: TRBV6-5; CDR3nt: TGTGCCAGCAGTTACCCGGGACAGCTTGAAGCTTTCTTT; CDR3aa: CASSYPGQLEAFF
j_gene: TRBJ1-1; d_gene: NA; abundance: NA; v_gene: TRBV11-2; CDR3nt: TGTGCCAGCAGCTCCACACCTTGGAACATGAACACTGAAGCTTTCTTT; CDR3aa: CASSSTPWNMNTEAFF
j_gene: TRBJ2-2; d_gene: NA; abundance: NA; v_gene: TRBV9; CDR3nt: TGTGCCAGCAGCGTAAGTGGGAACACCGGGGAGCTGTTTTTT; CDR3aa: CASSVSGNTGELFF
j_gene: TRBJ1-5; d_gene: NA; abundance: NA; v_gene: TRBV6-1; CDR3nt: TGTGCCAGCATGCGGGGTGGCAATCAGCCCCAGCATTTT; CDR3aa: CASMRGGNQPQHF
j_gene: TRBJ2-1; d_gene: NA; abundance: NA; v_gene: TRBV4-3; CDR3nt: TGCGCCAGCAGCCAAGTAGAACTAGGGCTCAATGAGCAGTTCTTC; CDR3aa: CASSQVELGLNEQFF
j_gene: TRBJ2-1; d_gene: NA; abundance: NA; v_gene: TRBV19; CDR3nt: TGTGCCAGTAGTATATTCAGGGGGGAGGGGGGATATGAGCAGTTCTTC; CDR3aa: CASSIFRGEGGYEQFF
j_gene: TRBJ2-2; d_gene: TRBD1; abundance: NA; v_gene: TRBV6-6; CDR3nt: TGTGCCAGCAGTTACTCTACAGGGGGGACCGGGGAGCTGTTTTTT; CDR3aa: CASSYSTGGTGELFF
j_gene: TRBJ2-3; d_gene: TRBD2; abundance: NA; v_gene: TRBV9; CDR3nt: TGTGCCAGCAGCGTAACTAGCGGGAAAAAAGATACGCAGTATTTT; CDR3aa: CASSVTSGKKDTQYF
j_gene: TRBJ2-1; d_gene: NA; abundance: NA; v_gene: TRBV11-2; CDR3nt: TGTGCCAGCAGCTTAGACCGAGCGGGTTACCCCTCCTACAATGAGCAGTTCTTC; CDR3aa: CASSLDRAGYPSYNEQFF
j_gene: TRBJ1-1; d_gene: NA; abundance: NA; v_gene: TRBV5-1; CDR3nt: TGCGCCAGCAGCTGGGGGTTACAGGGCTCACGTCAGTACACTGAAGCTTTCTTT; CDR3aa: CASSWGLQGSRQYTEAFF
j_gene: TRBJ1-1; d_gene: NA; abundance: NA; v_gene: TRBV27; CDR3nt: TGTGCTACCCTTACGAACACTGAAGCTTTCTTT; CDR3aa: CATLTNTEAFF
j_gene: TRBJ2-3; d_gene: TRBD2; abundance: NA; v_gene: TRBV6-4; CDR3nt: TGTGCCCCTCCGGGGGGTGGTAACGATTCCACAGATACGCAGTATTTT; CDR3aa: CAPPGGGNDSTDTQYF
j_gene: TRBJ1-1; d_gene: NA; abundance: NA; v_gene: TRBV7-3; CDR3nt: TGTGCCAGCAGCTTAAAACCCGACAGCTTGAACACTGAAGCTTTCTTT; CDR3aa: CASSLKPDSLNTEAFF
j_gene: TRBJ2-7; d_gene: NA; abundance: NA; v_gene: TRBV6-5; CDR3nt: TGTGCCAGCAGTTACAGGGTTTCAGACGAGCAGTACTTC; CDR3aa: CASSYRVSDEQYF
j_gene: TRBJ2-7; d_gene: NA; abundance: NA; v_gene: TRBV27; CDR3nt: TGTGCCAGCAGCACGGGTGCCGAGCAGTACTTC; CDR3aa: CASSTGAEQYF
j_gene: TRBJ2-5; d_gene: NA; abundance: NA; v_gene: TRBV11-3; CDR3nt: TGTGCCAGCAGCTTAGTTCCGGGGGAGACCCAGTACTTC; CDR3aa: CASSLVPGETQYF
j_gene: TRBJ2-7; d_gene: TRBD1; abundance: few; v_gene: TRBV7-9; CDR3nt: TGTGCCAGCAGTTCAACGGACAGGGGCTCCTACGAGCAGTACTTC; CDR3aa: CASSSTDRGSYEQYF
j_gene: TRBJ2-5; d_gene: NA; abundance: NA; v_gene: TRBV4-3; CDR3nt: TGCGCCAGCAGCCAAGGACACACGGGGGCTGGGGAGACCCAGTACTTC; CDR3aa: CASSQGHTGAGETQYF
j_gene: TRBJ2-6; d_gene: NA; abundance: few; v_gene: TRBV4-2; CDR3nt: TGTGCCAGCAGCCAAGAACGGGATTCGGGGGCCAACGTCCTGACTTTC; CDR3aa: CASSQERDSGANVLTF
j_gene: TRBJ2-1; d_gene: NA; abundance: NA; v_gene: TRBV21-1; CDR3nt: TGTGCCAGCAGCAAAGCGCCGGGGGAAAATGAGCAGTTCTTC; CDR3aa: CASSKAPGENEQFF